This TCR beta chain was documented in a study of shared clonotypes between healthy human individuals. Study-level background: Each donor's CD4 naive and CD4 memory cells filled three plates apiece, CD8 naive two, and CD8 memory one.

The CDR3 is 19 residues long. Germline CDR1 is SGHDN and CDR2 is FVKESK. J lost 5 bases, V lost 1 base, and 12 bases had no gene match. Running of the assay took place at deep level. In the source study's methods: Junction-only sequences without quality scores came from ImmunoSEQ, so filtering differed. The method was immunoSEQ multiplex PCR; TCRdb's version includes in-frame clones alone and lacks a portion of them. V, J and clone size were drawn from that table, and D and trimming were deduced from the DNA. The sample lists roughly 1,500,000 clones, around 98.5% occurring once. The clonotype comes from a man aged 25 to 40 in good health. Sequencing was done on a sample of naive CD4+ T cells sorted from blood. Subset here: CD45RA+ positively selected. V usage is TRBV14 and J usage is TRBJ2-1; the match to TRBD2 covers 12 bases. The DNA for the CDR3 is TGTGCCAGCAGCCAAGTTCTTGCTAGCGGGAGGGTAGGTCACAATGAGCAGTTCTTC. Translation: CASSQVLASGRVGHNEQFF.